Listed below are T cell receptor beta chains from one sample, sequenced in a study of CD8 T cells in Susac syndrome. One entry per CDR3 protein, called by TCRdb with MiXCR from the immunoSEQ multiplex PCR reads. The sample lists 51,000 or so distinct CDR3 sequences; 93% were seen once. Input material: CD8+ T cells from PBMCs. The origin of the receptors is a human donor in good health. Both conserved end residues are part of each CDR3. Each record gives: J gene, clone size, D gene, V gene, CDR3 length, CDR3 DNA, CDR3 protein. D genes are given only for firm matches. Clone size is shown for a subset of rows, as once, few, many or a class of expanded clone.

TRBJ2-7 | - | TRBD2 | TRBV20-1 | 12 | TGCAGTGCTAGAGAGCGGGAGTACGAGCAGTACTTC | CSAREREYEQYF
TRBJ2-7 | once | TRBD2 | TRBV27 | 13 | TGTGCCAGCGGGACTACAGAAGGGTACGAGCAGTACTTC | CASGTTEGYEQYF
TRBJ2-7 | - | TRBD1 | TRBV27 | 17 | TGTGCCAGCCGAACAATGCAACTCGGGACAGCTATCTACGAGCAGTACTTC | CASRTMQLGTAIYEQYF
TRBJ2-3 | - | TRBD2 | TRBV20-1 | 18 | TGCAGTGCTGACGGGGGGCGGGAGGGCCTATTTAGCACAGATACGCAGTATTTT | CSADGGREGLFSTDTQYF
TRBJ2-5 | - | TRBD2 | TRBV15 | 16 | TGTGCCACCAGCATACCAGGAGGGAGGGCCAGGGAGACCCAGTACTTC | CATSIPGGRARETQYF
TRBJ2-5 | - | TRBD2 | TRBV20-1 | 14 | TGCAGTGCCTCGGGGGGGGAATGGAAAGAGACCCAGTACTTC | CSASGGEWKETQYF
TRBJ1-1 | - | - | TRBV6-1 | 16 | TGTGCCAGCAACTCCCCGAGCCGGACTGCGAACACTGAAGCTTTCTTT | CASNSPSRTANTEAFF
TRBJ2-7 | - | - | TRBV27 | 10 | TGTGCCAGCGGTCACTACGAGCAGTACTTC | CASGHYEQYF
TRBJ2-7 | - | TRBD2 | TRBV2 | 14 | TGTGCCAGCAGTGAGTCAGCGGGAGCCTACGAGCAGTACTTC | CASSESAGAYEQYF
TRBJ2-7 | - | TRBD2 | TRBV7-9 | 14 | TGTGCCAGCAGCAACGGGACTAAGCAGTATAAGCAGTACTTC | CASSNGTKQYKQYF
TRBJ2-7 | - | TRBD1 | TRBV5-1 | 17 | TGCGCCAGCAGCCCTGGGGGCGACAGGGGGACGGACTACGAGCAGTACTTC | CASSPGGDRGTDYEQYF
TRBJ2-7 | - | - | TRBV27 | 15 | TGTGCCAGCAGTTTGGGAGCGGGTCCCTCCTACGAGCAGTACTTC | CASSLGAGPSYEQYF
TRBJ2-2 | - | - | TRBV27 | 12 | TGTGCCAGCAGCTACCCTACCGGGGAGCTGTTTTTT | CASSYPTGELFF
TRBJ2-1 | few | - | TRBV6-5 | 14 | TGTGCCAGCAGTCCGCCGTGGAACTTCAAACAGCAGTTCTTC | CASSPPWNFKQQFF
TRBJ1-4 | - | - | TRBV7-6 | 15 | TGTGCCAGCAGCCCAGAGGTGGCGTCTAATGAAAAACTGTTTTTT | CASSPEVASNEKLFF
TRBJ1-1 | - | - | TRBV19 | 11 | TGTGCCAGTACTGGGCCCACTGAAGCTTTCTTT | CASTGPTEAFF
TRBJ2-7 | - | - | TRBV5-1 | 13 | TGCGCCAGCAGCTTGGACCTAGTCTACGAGCAGTACTTC | CASSLDLVYEQYF
TRBJ2-5 | - | - | TRBV28 | 14 | TGTGCCAGCAGTTTTTTGGGCGGGGAAGAGACCCAGTACTTC | CASSFLGGEETQYF
TRBJ2-7 | - | TRBD2 | TRBV28 | 15 | TGTGCCAGCAGAAGGACTAGCGGGAGGGTTTACGAGCAGTACTTC | CASRRTSGRVYEQYF
TRBJ2-7 | - | TRBD1 | TRBV5-1 | 16 | TGCGCCAGCAGCTTGGACCTTGGGCAGGGGGCGAGTGAGCAGTACTTC | CASSLDLGQGASEQYF
TRBJ1-2 | - | - | TRBV7-9 | 13 | TGTGCCAGCAGGCCACCTGGGAACTATGGCTACACCTTC | CASRPPGNYGYTF
TRBJ2-7 | - | - | TRBV20-1 | 14 | TGCAGTGCTATGACCTTAGGGGGTAACTACGAGCAGTACTTC | CSAMTLGGNYEQYF
TRBJ2-1 | - | - | TRBV24-1 | 14 | TGTGCCACCAGTGTTAGCGGAGCATACAATGAGCAGTTCTTC | CATSVSGAYNEQFF
TRBJ2-7 | - | - | TRBV6-1 | 14 | TGTGCCAGTCTCGAGGGGGACGGTACCTACGAGCAGTACTTC | CASLEGDGTYEQYF
TRBJ1-2 | - | - | TRBV3-1 | 14 | TGTGCCAGCAGCCCGTCCGGGCTACTCTATGGCTACACCTTC | CASSPSGLLYGYTF
TRBJ1-5 | - | - | TRBV28 | 13 | TGTGCCAGCAGTTTTGCAGGGAATCAGCCCCAGCATTTT | CASSFAGNQPQHF
TRBJ2-3 | - | - | TRBV28 | 13 | TGTGCCTCCTCAGACAGAAACACAGATACGCAGTATTTT | CASSDRNTDTQYF
TRBJ2-7 | - | - | TRBV27 | 13 | TGTGCCACCTCAACCGGGGACCCTTACGAGCAGTACTTC | CATSTGDPYEQYF
TRBJ1-1 | - | TRBD1 | TRBV28 | 17 | TGTGCCAGCAGTACGCGGGACAGGGGACCCCGAGACACTGAAGCTTTCTTT | CASSTRDRGPRDTEAFF
TRBJ2-6 | - | - | TRBV7-9 | 19 | TGTGCCAGCAGCTTAGCGGATGGTTGGCAGAGCTCTGGGGCCAACGTCCTGACTTTC | CASSLADGWQSSGANVLTF
TRBJ1-1 | - | TRBD1 | TRBV12-3/TRBV12-4 | 14 | TGTGCCAGCACCTTGACAGGGCCAAACACTGAAGCTTTCTTT | CASTLTGPNTEAFF
TRBJ1-5 | - | - | TRBV19 | 19 | TGTGCCAGTAGTATCTTGGGGGGGGCCGGGGTAGTCGGCAATCAGCCCCAGCATTTT | CASSILGGAGVVGNQPQHF
TRBJ1-1 | once | - | TRBV5-1 | 14 | TGCGCCAGCAGCCTCTCGGGGGCTTGGGCTGAAGCTTTCTTT | CASSLSGAWAEAFF
TRBJ2-7 | - | - | TRBV15 | 13 | TGTGCCACCACCCCATGGCAGGGCTACGAGCAGTACTTC | CATTPWQGYEQYF
TRBJ2-7 | - | TRBD1 | TRBV5-6 | 14 | TGTGCCAGCAGCTGGGGGACAGATTCCTACGAGCAGTACTTC | CASSWGTDSYEQYF
TRBJ2-3 | once | TRBD1 | TRBV5-4 | 17 | TGTGCCAGCAGCCGGGACAGGGGGAGTCGTTATGGAGATACGCAGTATTTT | CASSRDRGSRYGDTQYF
TRBJ2-7 | - | TRBD1 | TRBV6-5 | 15 | TGTGCCAGCAGTTACGCCGGGACAGGGACCTACGAGCAGTACTTC | CASSYAGTGTYEQYF
TRBJ1-1 | - | - | TRBV7-9 | 13 | TGTGCCAGCACACCGGGAGGGAACACTGAAGCTTTCTTT | CASTPGGNTEAFF
TRBJ1-4 | - | - | TRBV2 | 14 | TGTGCCAGCAGTGAAGAGCTTGGTAATGAAAAACTGTTTTTT | CASSEELGNEKLFF
TRBJ1-1 | - | - | TRBV15 | 15 | TGTGCCACCAGCATCCCGCTCAGGGCGAACGCTGAAGCTTTCTTT | CATSIPLRANAEAFF
TRBJ2-7 | - | TRBD2 | TRBV3-1 | 17 | TGTGCCAGCAGCCTATGGACTAGCGGGAGGCTGAGCTACGAGCAGTACTTC | CASSLWTSGRLSYEQYF
TRBJ1-4 | - | - | TRBV5-6 | 14 | TGTGCCAGCAGCGGACCCGAATCCGTTGAAAAACTGTTTTTT | CASSGPESVEKLFF
TRBJ2-7 | - | - | TRBV3-1 | 15 | TGTGCCAGCAGCCCATTGGGTAGCCGCCTTTACGAGCAGTACTTC | CASSPLGSRLYEQYF
TRBJ2-3 | - | - | TRBV5-4 | 14 | TGTGCCAGCAGCTTGGACAGGGAAGAAGATACGCAGTATTTT | CASSLDREEDTQYF
TRBJ1-5 | once | TRBD1 | TRBV30 | 14 | TGTGCCTGGAGTGTCGGGCAGGGGGACCAGCCCCAGCATTTT | CAWSVGQGDQPQHF